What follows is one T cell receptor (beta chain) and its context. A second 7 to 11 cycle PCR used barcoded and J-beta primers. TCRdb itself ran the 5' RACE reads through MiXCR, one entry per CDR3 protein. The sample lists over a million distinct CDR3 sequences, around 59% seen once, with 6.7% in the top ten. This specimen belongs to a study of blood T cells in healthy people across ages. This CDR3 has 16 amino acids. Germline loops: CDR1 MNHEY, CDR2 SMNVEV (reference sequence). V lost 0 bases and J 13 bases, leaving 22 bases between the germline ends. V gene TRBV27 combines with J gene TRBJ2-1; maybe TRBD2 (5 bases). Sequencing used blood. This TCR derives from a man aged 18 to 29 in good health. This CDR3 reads CASSLSIGLAGETQFF. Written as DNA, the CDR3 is TGTGCCAGCAGTTTATCAATAGGGCTAGCTGGGGAGACCCAGTTCTTC.